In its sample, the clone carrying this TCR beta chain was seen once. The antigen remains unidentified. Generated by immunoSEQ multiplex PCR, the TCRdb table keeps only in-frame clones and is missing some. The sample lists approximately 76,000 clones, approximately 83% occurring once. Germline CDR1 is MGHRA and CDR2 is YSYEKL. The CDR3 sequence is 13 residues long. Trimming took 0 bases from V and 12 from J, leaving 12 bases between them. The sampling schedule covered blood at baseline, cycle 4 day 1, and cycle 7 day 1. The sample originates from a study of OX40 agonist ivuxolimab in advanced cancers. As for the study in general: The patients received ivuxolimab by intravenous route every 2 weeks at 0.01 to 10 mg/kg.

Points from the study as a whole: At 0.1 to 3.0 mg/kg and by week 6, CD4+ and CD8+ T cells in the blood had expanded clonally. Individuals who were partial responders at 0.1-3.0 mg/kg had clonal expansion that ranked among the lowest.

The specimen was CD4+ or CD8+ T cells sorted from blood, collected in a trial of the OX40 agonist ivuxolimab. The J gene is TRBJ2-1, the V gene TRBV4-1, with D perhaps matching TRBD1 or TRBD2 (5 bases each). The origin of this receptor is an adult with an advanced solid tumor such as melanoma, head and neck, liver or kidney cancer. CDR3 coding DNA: TGCGCCAGCAGCCAAGATCGGGGCATTGGGCAGTTCTTC. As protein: CASSQDRGIGQFF.